This T cell receptor (beta chain) was recovered during a study of blood T cell repertoires in COVID-19. The assay was immunoSEQ multiplex PCR, and TCRdb's table has in-frame clones only and misses some. The table shows about 92,000 clones, with around 80% occurring only once. V was clipped by 4 bases and J by 2 bases; unmatched bases: 2. Germline V CDR1 and CDR2: MGHRA, YSYEKL. The CDR3 has 14 amino acids. The sequence derives from a woman of 80 years or more with active or convalescent COVID-19. This chain connects TRBV4-1 to TRBJ1-2, with 9 bases lining up with TRBD1. The sample was peripheral blood. The CDR3 DNA sequence: TGCGCCAGCAGCCGGGGACAGGGAAACTATGGCTACACCTTC. Its translation: CASSRGQGNYGYTF.